These T cell receptor beta chains were read from a single sample in a study of blood T cell repertoires in COVID-19. Produced via immunoSEQ multiplex PCR; TCRdb's table is partial and in-frame only. The table includes more than 200,000 clones, roughly 83% detected once. Sequencing was done on a sample of peripheral blood. These receptors were obtained from a woman between 65 and 79 years old with active or convalescent COVID-19. Each CDR3 is given with its conserved first and last residue. D genes are given only for firm matches. Size values are once, few and many counts, or a class for expanded clones, and some rows have none.

J: TRBJ2-7; size: few; D: -; V: TRBV5-1; length: 13; CDR3: CASSREGGGEQYF; DNA: TGCGCCAGCAGCCGTGAGGGAGGGGGCGAGCAGTACTTC
J: TRBJ2-1; size: -; D: TRBD1; V: TRBV3-1/TRBV3-2; length: 15; CDR3: CASSQYGQGAGEQFF; DNA: TGTGCCAGCAGCCAATACGGACAGGGGGCAGGGGAGCAGTTCTTC
J: TRBJ2-7; size: -; D: TRBD2; V: TRBV12-3/TRBV12-4; length: 13; CDR3: CASSLQTSAEQYF; DNA: TGTGCCAGCAGTCTCCAGACTAGCGCCGAGCAGTACTTC
J: TRBJ2-7; size: -; D: -; V: TRBV10-3; length: 11; CDR3: CAISESRDPIF; DNA: TGTGCCATCAGTGAGTCCCGGGATCCAATCTTC
J: TRBJ2-5; size: -; D: TRBD1; V: TRBV7-2; length: 14; CDR3: CASSQDRWKETQYF; DNA: TGTGCCAGCAGCCAGGACAGGTGGAAAGAGACCCAGTACTTC
J: TRBJ2-2; size: -; D: TRBD2; V: TRBV9; length: 16; CDR3: CASSASSGGATGELFF; DNA: TGTGCCAGCAGCGCATCAAGCGGGGGGGCCACCGGGGAGCTGTTTTTT
J: TRBJ1-2; size: -; D: TRBD1; V: TRBV3-1/TRBV3-2; length: 15; CDR3: CASSARDRALYGYTF; DNA: TGTGCCAGCAGCGCCCGGGACAGGGCCCTCTATGGCTACACCTTC
J: TRBJ2-7; size: -; D: -; V: TRBV28; length: 15; CDR3: CASSLGAGSSYEQYF; DNA: TGTGCCAGCAGTTTAGGGGCAGGCAGCTCCTACGAGCAGTACTTC
J: TRBJ1-5; size: -; D: -; V: TRBV27; length: 15; CDR3: CASSLTAGGNQPQHF; DNA: TGTGCCAGCAGTTTAACGGCAGGGGGCAATCAGCCCCAGCATTTT
J: TRBJ2-5; size: -; D: TRBD2; V: TRBV11-2; length: 14; CDR3: CASWGTSGKETQYF; DNA: TGTGCCAGCTGGGGCACTAGCGGGAAAGAGACCCAGTACTTC
J: TRBJ1-1; size: -; D: -; V: TRBV19; length: 18; CDR3: CASSIRGQRYTMNTEAFF; DNA: TGTGCCAGTAGTATAAGAGGGCAGCGCTATACAATGAACACTGAAGCTTTCTTT
J: TRBJ1-5; size: -; D: TRBD1; V: TRBV30; length: 15; CDR3: CAWSVGQGRWQPQHF; DNA: TGTGCCTGGAGCGTCGGACAGGGGAGGTGGCAGCCCCAGCATTTT
J: TRBJ2-1; size: once; D: TRBD2; V: TRBV9; length: 19; CDR3: CASSLQQLAGLRDDNEQFF; DNA: TGTGCCAGCAGCCTACAACAGCTAGCGGGATTAAGGGACGACAATGAGCAGTTCTTC
J: TRBJ2-1; size: -; D: -; V: TRBV5-5; length: 11; CDR3: CASSSFNEQFF; DNA: TGTGCCAGCAGCTCTTTCAATGAGCAGTTCTTC
J: TRBJ1-4; size: -; D: -; V: TRBV25-1; length: 15; CDR3: CASSEFQGRREKLFF; DNA: TGTGCCAGCAGTGAATTCCAGGGGCGCCGTGAAAAACTGTTTTTT
J: TRBJ1-1; size: -; D: -; V: TRBV29-1; length: 12; CDR3: CSARPPGTEAFF; DNA: TGCAGCGCTCGACCCCCGGGAACTGAAGCTTTCTTT
J: TRBJ1-5; size: -; D: TRBD1; V: TRBV18; length: 14; CDR3: CASSPTGGDQPQHF; DNA: TGTGCCAGCTCACCCACAGGGGGAGATCAGCCCCAGCATTTT
J: TRBJ1-1; size: once; D: TRBD1; V: TRBV18; length: 14; CDR3: CASSLDRGDTEAFF; DNA: TGTGCCAGCTCCTTGGACAGGGGTGACACTGAAGCTTTCTTT
J: TRBJ1-5; size: -; D: -; V: TRBV19; length: 15; CDR3: CASSIWGRPGQPQHF; DNA: TGTGCCAGTAGTATCTGGGGGCGCCCCGGTCAGCCCCAGCATTTT
J: TRBJ1-3; size: -; D: -; V: TRBV19; length: 15; CDR3: CASSIGVFSGNTIYF; DNA: TGTGCCAGTAGTATCGGGGTTTTCTCTGGAAACACCATATATTTT
J: TRBJ2-7; size: once; D: -; V: TRBV6-5; length: 16; CDR3: CASSYSNPGGSYEQYF; DNA: TGTGCCAGCAGTTACTCGAACCCAGGTGGCTCCTACGAGCAGTACTTC
J: TRBJ1-4; size: -; D: TRBD1; V: TRBV28; length: 14; CDR3: CASRFRDRSEKLFF; DNA: TGTGCCAGCAGATTCCGGGACAGGAGCGAAAAACTGTTTTTT
J: TRBJ2-1; size: -; D: -; V: TRBV18; length: 15; CDR3: CASSPLASSYNEQFF; DNA: TGTGCCAGCTCACCTCTAGCGAGCTCCTACAATGAGCAGTTCTTC
J: TRBJ1-1; size: -; D: TRBD1; V: TRBV19; length: 15; CDR3: CASSIGTGLNTEAFF; DNA: TGTGCCAGTAGTATTGGGACAGGCCTGAACACTGAAGCTTTCTTT
J: TRBJ2-5; size: -; D: -; V: TRBV7-6; length: 13; CDR3: CASSYLDQETQYF; DNA: TGTGCCAGCAGCTATCTAGATCAAGAGACCCAGTACTTC
J: TRBJ2-2; size: -; D: TRBD1; V: TRBV7-2; length: 14; CDR3: CASLWTGRTGELFF; DNA: TGTGCCAGCCTATGGACAGGGCGCACCGGGGAGCTGTTTTTT
J: TRBJ1-1; size: -; D: -; V: TRBV6-6; length: 13; CDR3: CASSLADGSQAFF; DNA: TGTGCCAGCAGTCTAGCGGACGGATCCCAAGCTTTCTTT
J: TRBJ2-1; size: -; D: TRBD2; V: TRBV5-4; length: 16; CDR3: CASSRGLAGAYNEQFF; DNA: TGTGCCAGCAGCCGTGGACTAGCGGGGGCCTACAATGAGCAGTTCTTC
J: TRBJ1-1; size: few; D: -; V: TRBV6-1; length: 13; CDR3: CASSDQMNTEAFF; DNA: TGTGCCAGCAGTGACCAGATGAACACTGAAGCTTTCTTT
J: TRBJ1-6; size: -; D: TRBD1; V: TRBV5-1; length: 14; CDR3: CASSLQGPDSPLHF; DNA: TGCGCCAGCAGCTTACAGGGGCCCGATTCACCCCTCCACTTT
J: TRBJ1-2; size: few; D: -; V: TRBV5-1; length: 12; CDR3: CASSTGGGGYTF; DNA: TGCGCCAGCAGCACCGGGGGTGGCGGCTACACCTTC
J: TRBJ2-7; size: -; D: TRBD2; V: TRBV10-3; length: 13; CDR3: CAILSGSSDEQYF; DNA: TGTGCCATCCTAAGCGGGAGTTCGGACGAGCAGTACTTC
J: TRBJ2-7; size: -; D: -; V: TRBV2; length: 15; CDR3: CASYTLASASYEQYF; DNA: TGTGCCTCATACACCCTAGCGTCAGCGTCCTACGAGCAGTACTTC
J: TRBJ2-7; size: -; D: TRBD2; V: TRBV30; length: 15; CDR3: CAWSVPWTSGYEQYF; DNA: TGTGCCTGGAGTGTACCCTGGACTAGCGGATACGAGCAGTACTTC
J: TRBJ2-7; size: -; D: -; V: TRBV19; length: 12; CDR3: CASSIEGAIQYF; DNA: TGTGCCAGTAGTATAGAGGGGGCGATCCAGTACTTC